This T cell receptor beta chain emerged from a study of CD8+ T cells in alopecia areata. Study-level information: The study gave tofacitinib for 6 to 18 months, then 6 months off drug. Study-wide results and limits: While patients received tofacitinib, many expanded lesional clones remained present in scalp and blood. The study found higher clonality in lesional than normal scalp, especially in alopecia totalis/universalis.

Regarding treatment: oral pan-JAK inhibitor, 5-10 mg twice daily. In alopecia areata patients, both lesional scalp punch biopsies and peripheral blood were collected. Germline lookup yields CDR1 SQVTM and CDR2 ANQGSEA. Trimming at V came to 2 bases and at J to 9 bases, leaving 4 bases not matched to a gene. This CDR3 contains 11 residues. Notes on this clone: Its specificity is unknown.

Extracted RNA was reverse transcribed into cDNA, the sequencing template. TCRdb keeps only in-frame clones here, not all; method: immunoSEQ multiplex PCR. The sample shows about 160,000 clones, less than 80% of them seen only once. The clonotype comes from a human donor with alopecia areata. Sequencing was performed on CD4+ T cells sorted from blood, taken at week 24, from a patient treated with tofacitinib. J is TRBJ2-7 and V is TRBV29-1, with 7 bases that match TRBD1. CDR3: CSVESGTVQYF. The CDR3 region has the DNA TGCAGCGTTGAATCGGGGACAGTGCAGTACTTC.